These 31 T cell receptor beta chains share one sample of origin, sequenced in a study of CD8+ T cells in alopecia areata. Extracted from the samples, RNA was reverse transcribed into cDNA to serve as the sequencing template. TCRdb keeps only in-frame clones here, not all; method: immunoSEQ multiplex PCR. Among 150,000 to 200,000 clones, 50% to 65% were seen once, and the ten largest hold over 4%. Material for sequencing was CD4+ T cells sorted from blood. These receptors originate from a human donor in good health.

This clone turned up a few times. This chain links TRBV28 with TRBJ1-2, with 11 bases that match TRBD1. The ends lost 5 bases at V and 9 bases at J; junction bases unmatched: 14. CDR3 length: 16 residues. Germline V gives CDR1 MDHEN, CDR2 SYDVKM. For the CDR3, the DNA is TGTGCCAGCAGTGAGACCGGGACAGGGGGATCCGGTCGCTACACCTTC. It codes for CASSETGTGGSGRYTF.

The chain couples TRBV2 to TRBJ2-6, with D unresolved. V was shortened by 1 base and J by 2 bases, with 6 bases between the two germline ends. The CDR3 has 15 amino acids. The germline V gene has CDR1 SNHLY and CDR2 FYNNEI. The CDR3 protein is CASSEDPAGANVLTF. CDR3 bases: TGTGCCAGCAGTGAAGATCCCGCTGGGGCCAACGTCCTGACTTTC.

CDR3 sequence: CASSSGGTGWNEKLFF. The CDR3 DNA sequence: TGCGCCAGCAGTAGCGGTGGAACAGGGTGGAATGAAAAACTGTTTTTT. V is TRBV5-1 and J is TRBJ1-4; D is possibly TRBD1 (6 bases). Trimming pared 5 bases from V and 5 bases from J, leaving 19 bases between. The CDR3 sequence is 16 residues long. Germline V gene lookup returns CDR1 SGHRS and CDR2 YFSETQ.

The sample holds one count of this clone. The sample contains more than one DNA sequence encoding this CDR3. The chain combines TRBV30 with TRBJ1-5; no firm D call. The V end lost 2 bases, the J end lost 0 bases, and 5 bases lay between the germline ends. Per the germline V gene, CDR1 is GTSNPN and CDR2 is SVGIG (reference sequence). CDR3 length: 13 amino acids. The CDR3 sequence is CAWSLDSNQPQHF. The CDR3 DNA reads TGTGCCTGGAGTCTAGATAGCAATCAGCCCCAGCATTTT. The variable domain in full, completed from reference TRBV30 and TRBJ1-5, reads SQTIHQWPATLVQPVGSPLSLECTVEGTSNPNLYWYRQAAGRGLQLLFYSVGIGQISSEVPQNLSASRPQDRQFILSSKKLLLSDSGFYLCAWSLDSNQPQHFGDGTRLSIL.

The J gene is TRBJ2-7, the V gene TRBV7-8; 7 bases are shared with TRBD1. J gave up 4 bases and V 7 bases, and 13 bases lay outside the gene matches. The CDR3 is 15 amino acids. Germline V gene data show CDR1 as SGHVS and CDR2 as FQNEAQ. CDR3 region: CASTPGGLTGYEQYF. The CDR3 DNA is TGTGCCAGCACCCCGGGTGGCTTGACAGGGTACGAGCAGTACTTC.

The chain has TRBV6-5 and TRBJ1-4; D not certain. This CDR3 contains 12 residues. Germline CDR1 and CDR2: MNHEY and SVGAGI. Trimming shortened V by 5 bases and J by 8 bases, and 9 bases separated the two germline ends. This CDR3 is CASSGREEKLFF. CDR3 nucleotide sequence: TGTGCCAGCAGTGGCAGAGAAGAAAAACTGTTTTTT.

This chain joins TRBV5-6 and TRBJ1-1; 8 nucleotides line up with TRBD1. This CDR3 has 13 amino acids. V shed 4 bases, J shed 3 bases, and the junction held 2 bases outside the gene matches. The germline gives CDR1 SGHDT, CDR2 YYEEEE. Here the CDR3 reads CASSPDRDTEAFF. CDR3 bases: TGTGCCAGCAGCCCGGACAGGGACACTGAAGCTTTCTTT.

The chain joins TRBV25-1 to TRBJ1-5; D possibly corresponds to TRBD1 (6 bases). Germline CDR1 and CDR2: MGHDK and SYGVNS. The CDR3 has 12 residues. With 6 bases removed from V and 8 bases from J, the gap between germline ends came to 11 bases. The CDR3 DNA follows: TGTGCCAGCAGCTTCAGGGGTGAGCCCCAGCATTTT. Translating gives CASSFRGEPQHF.

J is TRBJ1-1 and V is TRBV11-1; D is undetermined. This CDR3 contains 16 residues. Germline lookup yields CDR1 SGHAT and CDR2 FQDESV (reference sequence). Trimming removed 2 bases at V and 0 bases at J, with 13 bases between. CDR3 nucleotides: TGTGCCAGCAGCTTATCGGACGGGGTTATGAACACTGAAGCTTTCTTT. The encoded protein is CASSLSDGVMNTEAFF.

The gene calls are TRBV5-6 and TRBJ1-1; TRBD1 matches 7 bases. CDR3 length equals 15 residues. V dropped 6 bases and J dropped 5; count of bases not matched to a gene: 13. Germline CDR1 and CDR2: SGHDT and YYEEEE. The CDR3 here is CASIQAGGGRTEAFF. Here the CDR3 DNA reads TGTGCCAGCATCCAAGCGGGAGGGGGCAGGACTGAAGCTTTCTTT.

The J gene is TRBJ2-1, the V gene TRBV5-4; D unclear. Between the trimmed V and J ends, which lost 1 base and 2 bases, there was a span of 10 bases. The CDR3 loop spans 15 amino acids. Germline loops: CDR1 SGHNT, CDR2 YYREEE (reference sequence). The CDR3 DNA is TGTGCCAGCAGCTTGCCCGGGTCAGCCTACAATGAGCAGTTCTTC. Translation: CASSLPGSAYNEQFF.

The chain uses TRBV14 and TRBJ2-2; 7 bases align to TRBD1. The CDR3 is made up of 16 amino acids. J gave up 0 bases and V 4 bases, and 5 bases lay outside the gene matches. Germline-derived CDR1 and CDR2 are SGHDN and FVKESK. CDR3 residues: CASSRWTGPNTGELFF. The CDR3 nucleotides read TGTGCCAGCAGCCGCTGGACAGGCCCGAACACCGGGGAGCTGTTTTTT.

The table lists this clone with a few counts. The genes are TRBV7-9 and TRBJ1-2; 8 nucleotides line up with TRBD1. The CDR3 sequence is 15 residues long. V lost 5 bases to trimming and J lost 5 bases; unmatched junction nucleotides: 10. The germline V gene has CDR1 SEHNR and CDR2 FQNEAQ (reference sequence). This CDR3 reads CASSPMDRVRYGYTF. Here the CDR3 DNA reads TGTGCCAGCAGCCCCATGGACAGGGTTAGGTATGGCTACACCTTC.

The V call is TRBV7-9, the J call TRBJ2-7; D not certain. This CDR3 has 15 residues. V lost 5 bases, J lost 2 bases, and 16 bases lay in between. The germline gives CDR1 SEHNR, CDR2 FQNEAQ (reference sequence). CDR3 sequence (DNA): TGTGCCAGCAGCAACGCTCCGGCAATAACCTACGAGCAGTACTTC. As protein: CASSNAPAITYEQYF.

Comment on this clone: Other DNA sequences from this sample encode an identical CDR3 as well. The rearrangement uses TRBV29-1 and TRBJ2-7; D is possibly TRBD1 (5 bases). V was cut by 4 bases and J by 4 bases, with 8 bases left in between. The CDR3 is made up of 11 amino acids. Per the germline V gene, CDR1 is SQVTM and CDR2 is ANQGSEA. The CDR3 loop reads CSVGGLYEQYF. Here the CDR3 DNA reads TGCAGCGTTGGGGGCCTTTACGAGCAGTACTTC.

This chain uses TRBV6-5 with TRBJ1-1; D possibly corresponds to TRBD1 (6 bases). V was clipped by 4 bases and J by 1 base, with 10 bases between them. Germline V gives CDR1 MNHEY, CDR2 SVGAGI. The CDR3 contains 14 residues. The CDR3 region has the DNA TGTGCCAGCAGTTGGGGACAAGGGAACACTGAAGCTTTCTTT. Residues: CASSWGQGNTEAFF.

CDR3: CASSLGVAGGHNEQFF. As DNA, the CDR3 is TGCGCCAGCAGCTTGGGGGTAGCGGGAGGCCACAATGAGCAGTTCTTC. This rearrangement joins TRBV5-1 to TRBJ2-1; TRBD2 matches at 10 bases. The CDR3 sequence is 16 residues long. Germline CDR1 SGHRS, CDR2 YFSETQ. The junction had 5 bases not matched to a gene; V was cut back by 0 bases and J by 5 bases.

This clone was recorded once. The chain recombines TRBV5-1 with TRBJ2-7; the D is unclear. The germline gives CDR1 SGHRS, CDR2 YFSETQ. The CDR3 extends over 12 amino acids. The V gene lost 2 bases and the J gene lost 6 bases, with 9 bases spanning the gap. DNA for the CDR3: TGCGCCAGCAGCTTACAGTGGAGCGAGCAGTACTTC. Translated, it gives CASSLQWSEQYF.

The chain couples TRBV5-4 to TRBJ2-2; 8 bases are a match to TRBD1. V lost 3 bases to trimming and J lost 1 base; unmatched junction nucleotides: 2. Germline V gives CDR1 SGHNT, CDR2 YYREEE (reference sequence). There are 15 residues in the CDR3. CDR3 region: CASSSGTGNTGELFF. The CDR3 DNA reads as TGTGCCAGCAGCTCCGGGACAGGGAACACCGGGGAGCTGTTTTTT.

The CDR3 loop is CASSEWVSGELFF. In nucleotides, the CDR3 is TGTGCCAGCAGTGAATGGGTGAGCGGGGAGCTGTTTTTT. The chain has TRBV25-1 and TRBJ2-2; D gene uncertain. V shed 1 base and J shed 7 bases, with 7 bases lying between them. The germline gives CDR1 MGHDK, CDR2 SYGVNS. The CDR3 has 13 amino acids.

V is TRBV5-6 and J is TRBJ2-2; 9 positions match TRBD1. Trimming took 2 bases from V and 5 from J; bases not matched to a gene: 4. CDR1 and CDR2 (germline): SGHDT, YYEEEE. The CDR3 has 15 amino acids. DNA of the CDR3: TGTGCCAGCAGCTTTTGGGACAGGGTGACCGGGGAGCTGTTTTTT. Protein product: CASSFWDRVTGELFF.

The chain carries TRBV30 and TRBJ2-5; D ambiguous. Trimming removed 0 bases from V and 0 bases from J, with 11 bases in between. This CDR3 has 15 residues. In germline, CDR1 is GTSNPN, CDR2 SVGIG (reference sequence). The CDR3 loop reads CAWSVLVRYQETQYF. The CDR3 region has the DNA TGTGCCTGGAGTGTACTGGTCAGGTACCAAGAGACCCAGTACTTC.

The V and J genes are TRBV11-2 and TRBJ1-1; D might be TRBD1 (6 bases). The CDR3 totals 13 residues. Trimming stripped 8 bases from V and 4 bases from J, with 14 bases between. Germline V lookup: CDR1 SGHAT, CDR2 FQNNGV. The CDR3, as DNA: TGTGCCAGCCGCCGTGGGGGCCGCACTGAAGCTTTCTTT. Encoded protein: CASRRGGRTEAFF.

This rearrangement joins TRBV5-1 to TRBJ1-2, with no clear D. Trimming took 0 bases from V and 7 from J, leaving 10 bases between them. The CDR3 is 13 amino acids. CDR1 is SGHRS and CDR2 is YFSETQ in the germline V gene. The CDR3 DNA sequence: TGCGCCAGCAGCTTGGGGGGAGTTGGTGGCTACACCTTC. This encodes CASSLGGVGGYTF.

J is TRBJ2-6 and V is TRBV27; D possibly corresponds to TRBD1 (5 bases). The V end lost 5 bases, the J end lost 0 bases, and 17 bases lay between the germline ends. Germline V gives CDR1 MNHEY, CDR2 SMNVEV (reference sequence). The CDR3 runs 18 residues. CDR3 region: CASSHRQLRLSGANVLTF. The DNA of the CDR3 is TGTGCCAGCAGTCATCGACAGCTTCGCCTCTCTGGGGCCAACGTCCTGACTTTC.

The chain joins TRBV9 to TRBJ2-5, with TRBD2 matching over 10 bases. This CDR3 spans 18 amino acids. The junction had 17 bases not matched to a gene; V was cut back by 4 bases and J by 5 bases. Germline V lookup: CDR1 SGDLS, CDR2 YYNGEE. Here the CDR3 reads CASSPRGGGLAGEETQYF. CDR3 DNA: TGTGCCAGCAGCCCGAGAGGGGGTGGGCTAGCGGGAGAGGAGACCCAGTACTTC.

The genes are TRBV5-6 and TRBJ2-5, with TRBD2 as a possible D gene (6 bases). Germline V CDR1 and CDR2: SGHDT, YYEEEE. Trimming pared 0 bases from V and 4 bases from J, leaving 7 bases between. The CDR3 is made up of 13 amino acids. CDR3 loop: CASSLAGVETQYF. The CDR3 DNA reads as TGTGCCAGCAGCTTGGCGGGAGTAGAGACCCAGTACTTC.

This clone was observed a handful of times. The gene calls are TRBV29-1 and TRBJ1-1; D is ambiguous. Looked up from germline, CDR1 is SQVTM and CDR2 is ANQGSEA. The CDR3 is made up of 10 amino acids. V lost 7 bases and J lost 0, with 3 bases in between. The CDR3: CSAMNTEAFF. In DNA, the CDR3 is TGCAGCGCCATGAACACTGAAGCTTTCTTT.

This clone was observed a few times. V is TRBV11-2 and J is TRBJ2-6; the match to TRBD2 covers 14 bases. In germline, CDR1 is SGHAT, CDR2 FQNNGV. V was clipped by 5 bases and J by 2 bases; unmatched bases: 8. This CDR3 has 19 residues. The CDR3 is CASSRGLAGAKAGANVLTF. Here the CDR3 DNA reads TGTGCCAGCAGCAGGGGACTAGCGGGAGCTAAAGCTGGGGCCAACGTCCTGACTTTC.

The CDR3 DNA follows: TGTGCCAGCAGCTTAACCCGGGACAGGGGAGAGACCCAGTACTTC. Translating it yields CASSLTRDRGETQYF. The chain carries TRBV7-9 and TRBJ2-5, with TRBD1 matching 10 bases. J gave up 4 bases and V 2 bases, and 4 bases lay outside the gene matches. This CDR3 region has 15 residues. The germline V gene encodes CDR1 SEHNR and CDR2 FQNEAQ (reference sequence). Using reference TRBV7-9 and TRBJ2-5 for the parts outside the CDR3, the full variable domain is DTGVSQNPRHKITKRGQNVTFRCDPISEHNRLYWYRQTLGQGPEFLTYFQNEAQLEKSRLLSDRFSAERPKGSFSTLEIQRTEQGDSAMYLCASSLTRDRGETQYFGPGTRLLVL.

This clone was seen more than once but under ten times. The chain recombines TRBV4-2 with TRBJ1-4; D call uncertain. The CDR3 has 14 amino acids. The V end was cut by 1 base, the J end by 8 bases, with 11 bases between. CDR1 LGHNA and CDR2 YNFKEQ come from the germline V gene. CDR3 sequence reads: CASSQGEGNEKLFF. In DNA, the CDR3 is TGTGCCAGCAGCCAAGGCGAAGGGAACGAAAAACTGTTTTTT.